This record looks at one T cell receptor beta chain sequence and its context. The data were produced by immunoSEQ multiplex PCR, yet TCRdb's version contains in-frame clones alone and is incomplete. Here the sample spans 300,000 to 400,000 clones, roughly 90% being singletons. This sample was included in a study of blood T cell repertoires in COVID-19. At the level of the study: Italy, Spain and the United States were the sources of the convalescent and acute COVID-19 samples.

Germline values: CDR1 SGHTA, CDR2 FQGTGA. This CDR3 is 15 amino acids long. Trimming at V came to 4 bases and at J to 2 bases, leaving 5 bases not matched to a gene. Cohort assignment relied on participant-reported clinical history. This clonotype was sampled from a woman in her 30s with acute COVID-19. The chain uses TRBV7-3 and TRBJ2-1; 7 bases are a match to TRBD1. Sequencing was carried out using PBMCs or T cells enriched from blood (not recorded which). The CDR3 region has the DNA TGTGCCAGCAGCTCGCAACAGGGGACCTACAATGAGCAGTTCTTC. It encodes CASSSQQGTYNEQFF.